This T cell receptor (beta chain) was sequenced in a study of OX40 agonist ivuxolimab in advanced cancers. The protocol was immunoSEQ multiplex PCR, while the TCRdb copy is restricted to in-frame clones and leaves out a portion. The sample records tens of thousands of clones, roughly 86% being singletons. Autoimmune disease history or systemic immunosuppression meant exclusion. Peripheral blood came from all dose cohorts at three timepoints. Study-wide results and limits: Expansion of clones was among the lowest in partial responders at 0.1-3.0 mg/kg.

On this clone: Its antigen is unknown.

The clonotype comes from an adult with an advanced solid tumor such as melanoma, head and neck, liver or kidney cancer. The sequenced sample was CD4+ or CD8+ T cells sorted from blood, obtained in a trial of the OX40 agonist ivuxolimab.

Here the CDR3 reads CAWSLSPSNYGYTF. The CDR3 coding sequence is TGTGCCTGGAGCCTGTCGCCCTCTAACTATGGCTACACCTTC. The rearrangement uses TRBV30 and TRBJ1-2; D is unclear. Trimming left V 3 bases short and J 0 bases short, with 11 bases between. CDR3 length: 14 residues. The V gene's germline CDR1 is GTSNPN and CDR2 SVGIG (reference sequence). Full variable domain (rest looked up from reference TRBV30 and TRBJ1-2): SQTIHQWPATLVQPVGSPLSLECTVEGTSNPNLYWYRQAAGRGLQLLFYSVGIGQISSEVPQNLSASRPQDRQFILSSKKLLLSDSGFYLCAWSLSPSNYGYTFGSGTRLTVV.